The 20 T cell receptor beta chains in this list originate from one sample, sequenced in a study of blood T cell repertoires in COVID-19. Measured with immunoSEQ multiplex PCR; TCRdb has only the in-frame clones, and not every one. The data hold a few hundred thousand clones, with about 86% observed a single time. Sequencing was performed on peripheral blood. Receptors originate from a woman aged 45-65 years with COVID-19, enrolled during active disease.

V usage is TRBV5-1 and J usage is TRBJ1-4; 9 bases agree with TRBD1. CDR1 and CDR2 from the germline V gene are SGHRS and YFSETQ. This CDR3 has 14 residues. J was trimmed by 5 bases and V by 3 bases; bases with no gene match: 2. The CDR3 nucleotides read TGCGCCAGCAGCTACGGACAGGGGAATGAAAAACTGTTTTTT. As protein: CASSYGQGNEKLFF. Filled out from reference TRBV5-1 and TRBJ1-4, the complete variable domain reads KAGVTQTPRYLIKTRGQQVTLSCSPISGHRSVSWYQQTPGQGLQFLFEYFSETQRNKGNFPGRFSGRQFSNSRSEMNVSTLELGDSALYLCASSYGQGNEKLFFGSGTQLSVL.

The chain is built from TRBV12-5 and TRBJ1-1; D call uncertain. Germline V gene lookup returns CDR1 LGHNT and CDR2 FRNRAP. The CDR3 has 15 residues. Between the trimmed V and J ends, which lost 0 bases and 1 base, there was a span of 9 bases. The CDR3 spells CASGLVLGPNTEAFF. The CDR3, as DNA: TGTGCTAGTGGTTTGGTACTTGGGCCGAACACTGAAGCTTTCTTT.

The J gene is TRBJ2-3, the V gene TRBV7-9; the match to TRBD1 covers 10 bases. This CDR3 has 14 residues. Germline CDR1 reads SEHNR; CDR2 reads FQNEAQ (reference sequence). J lost 4 bases, V lost 5 bases, and 3 bases had no gene match. The CDR3 is CASSPGTGADTQYF. CDR3 DNA sequence: TGTGCCAGCAGCCCCGGGACAGGGGCAGATACGCAGTATTTT.

The rearrangement links TRBV5-1 to TRBJ1-3, with D tentatively TRBD1 (5 bases). Germline assignment: CDR1 SGHRS and CDR2 YFSETQ. The length of the CDR3 is 13 residues. With 3 bases removed from V and 4 bases from J, the gap between germline ends came to 8 bases. CDR3: CASSSRQGNTIYF. The CDR3 region has the DNA TGCGCCAGCAGCTCCCGACAGGGAAACACCATATATTTT.

The chain joins TRBV5-1 to TRBJ2-5; perhaps TRBD2 as D (6 bases). In germline, CDR1 is SGHRS, CDR2 YFSETQ. V was pared by 1 base and J by 5 bases, with 15 bases between. The CDR3 has 15 residues. The CDR3 DNA sequence: TGCGCCAGCAGCTTGTTTGGAGGGTTAGGGGAGACCCAGTACTTC. Protein product: CASSLFGGLGETQYF.

The genes are TRBV6-5 and TRBJ2-2, with a possible D match to TRBD1 (6 bases). Trimming took off 8 bases at V and 5 bases at J, with 15 bases between the two ends. The CDR3 consists of 14 residues. The germline CDR1 and CDR2 sequences are MNHEY and SVGAGI. CDR3 region: CASGLFTGTGELFF. The CDR3 region has the DNA TGTGCCAGCGGTTTATTTACAGGGACCGGGGAGCTGTTTTTT.

The V gene is TRBV5-1, the J gene TRBJ1-1; TRBD1 might be the D (6 bases). CDR1 and CDR2 (germline): SGHRS, YFSETQ. The CDR3 length is 14 residues. V dropped 1 base and J dropped 1 base, with 8 bases sitting between them. The CDR3 region has the DNA TGCGCCAGCAGCTTGTTAGGGGGGAACACTGAAGCTTTCTTT. Protein product: CASSLLGGNTEAFF.

The chain recombines TRBV14 with TRBJ2-7; possible D gene TRBD2, 6 bases. The V end lost 1 base, the J end lost 4 bases, and 17 bases lay between the germline ends. The length of the CDR3 is 16 residues. Germline V gene sequence: CDR1 SGHDN, CDR2 FVKESK. CDR3 residues: CASSQARSPSGYEQYF. CDR3 DNA: TGTGCCAGCAGCCAAGCGCGCAGCCCGAGCGGGTACGAGCAGTACTTC. Together with reference TRBV14 and TRBJ2-7, the CDR3 gives the full variable domain: EAGVTQFPSHSVIEKGQTVTLRCDPISGHDNLYWYRRVMGKEIKFLLHFVKESKQDESGMPNNRFLAERTGGTYSTLKVQPAELEDSGVYFCASSQARSPSGYEQYFGPGTRLTVT.

This clone occurred once. CDR3 nucleotides: TGTGCCAGTAGTATAGGTAGCGGGGGGGCGACAGATACGCAGTATTTT. Amino acid sequence: CASSIGSGGATDTQYF. V and J are TRBV19 and TRBJ2-3; 11 bases line up with TRBD2. The CDR3 covers 16 residues. J gave up 3 bases and V 1 base, and 3 bases lay outside the gene matches. The germline gives CDR1 LNHDA, CDR2 SQIVND (reference sequence). Full variable domain (rest looked up from reference TRBV19 and TRBJ2-3): DGGITQSPKYLFRKEGQNVTLSCEQNLNHDAMYWYRQDPGQGLRLIYYSQIVNDFQKGDIAEGYSVSREKKESFPLTVTSAQKNPTAFYLCASSIGSGGATDTQYFGPGTRLTVL.

J is TRBJ1-6 and V is TRBV20-1; D remains unclear. The CDR3 has 13 residues. The ends were cut back, 3 bases at V and 8 bases at J, with 11 bases in the middle. CDR1 is DFQATT, CDR2 SNEGSKA, per germline (reference sequence). CDR3 loop: CSASNWRDSPLHF. The CDR3 DNA reads as TGCAGTGCTAGTAATTGGAGGGATTCACCCCTCCACTTT.

This clone appeared a single time. V is TRBV29-1 and J is TRBJ1-1; 8 bases fit TRBD1. The germline V gene has CDR1 SQVTM and CDR2 ANQGSEA. CDR3 length: 16 amino acids. Unmatched junction bases numbered 20, after V lost 4 bases and J lost 10 bases. CDR3 sequence reads: CSVAEVFGTGHQAAFF. The DNA of the CDR3 is TGCAGCGTTGCTGAGGTTTTCGGGACAGGCCACCAGGCAGCTTTCTTT.

The J gene is TRBJ2-7, the V gene TRBV28; 8 bases align to TRBD1. The CDR3 runs to 15 residues. CDR1 and CDR2 from the germline V gene are MDHEN and SYDVKM. V lost 4 bases to trimming and J lost 5 bases; unmatched junction nucleotides: 10. CDR3 nucleotide sequence: TGTGCCAGCAGTTCCCCCGGACAGGGAGGCCACGAGCAGTACGTC. This encodes CASSSPGQGGHEQYV.

The gene calls are TRBV12-5 and TRBJ1-5; D is possibly TRBD1 (6 bases). This CDR3 region has 19 residues. Germline V CDR1 and CDR2: LGHNT, FRNRAP. V was cut by 0 bases and J by 4 bases, with 22 bases left in between. CDR3 residues: CASGLVRVFQGPLNQPQHF. CDR3 nucleotides: TGTGCTAGTGGTTTGGTACGGGTGTTCCAGGGGCCCCTAAATCAGCCCCAGCATTTT.

The V gene is TRBV11-3, the J gene TRBJ2-1, with 9 bases matching TRBD1. The length of the CDR3 is 15 residues. The V gene's germline CDR1 is SGHNT and CDR2 YENEEA. Trimming cost V 8 bases and J 2 bases; bases outside gene matches: 7. In DNA form, the CDR3 reads TGTGCCAGCTCATCGACAGGGGGTACCTACAATGAGCAGTTCTTC. This gives the protein CASSSTGGTYNEQFF.

The chain recombines TRBV4-1 with TRBJ2-4; no reliable D call. The ends were cut back, 0 bases at V and 0 bases at J, with 9 bases in the middle. Germline lookup yields CDR1 MGHRA and CDR2 YSYEKL. The length of the CDR3 is 16 residues. Here the CDR3 DNA reads TGCGCCAGCAGCCAAGAGTGGAGAGTAGCCAAAAACATTCAGTACTTC. Translation gives CASSQEWRVAKNIQYF.

As to this clone: The same CDR3 is also encoded by other DNA sequences in this sample. The rearrangement uses TRBV18 and TRBJ1-5; weak D call: TRBD1 (6 bases). Deletions cut 6 bases from V and 3 bases from J, with 12 bases between. The V gene's germline CDR1 is KGHSH and CDR2 LQKENI. The CDR3 totals 14 residues. CDR3 protein: CASSSDSSNQPQHF. The CDR3, as DNA: TGTGCCAGCTCTTCGGACAGTTCCAATCAGCCCCAGCATTTT.

The chain is built from TRBV19 and TRBJ2-2; TRBD2 agrees at 8 bases. Germline lookup yields CDR1 LNHDA and CDR2 SQIVND (reference sequence). The CDR3 contains 16 residues. The V gene end was trimmed by 2 bases and the J gene end by 6 bases; junction bases not matched to a gene: 8. The CDR3 sequence: CASSIIHGGAAGELFF. The CDR3 DNA reads TGTGCCAGTAGTATAATACACGGGGGGGCCGCCGGGGAGCTGTTTTTT.

The gene calls are TRBV5-4 and TRBJ2-3; a weak D match, TRBD1 (6 bases). Between the trimmed V and J ends, which lost 4 bases and 1 base, there was a span of 13 bases. The CDR3 contains 15 residues. Germline V gene sequence: CDR1 SGHNT, CDR2 YYREEE (reference sequence). The CDR3 DNA is TGTGCCAGCAGCCTTTTGGACAGACGCACAGATACGCAGTATTTT. Translated: CASSLLDRRTDTQYF.

The V gene is TRBV7-2, the J gene TRBJ2-1, with D maybe TRBD1 (6 bases). The CDR3 spans 15 residues. The germline V gene has CDR1 SGHTA and CDR2 FQGNSA. V gave up 0 bases and J gave up 4 bases, with 10 bases separating them. In DNA form, the CDR3 reads TGTGCCAGCAGCTTAGCGGGGGCATTATACAATGAGCAGTTCTTC. It is translated as CASSLAGALYNEQFF.

The chain links TRBV6-2 or TRBV6-3 to TRBJ1-5; unclear D gene. Germline CDR1 is MNHEY and CDR2 is SVGEGT. This CDR3 has 13 residues. Trimming cost V 2 bases and J 4 bases, with 6 bases left between them. The CDR3 DNA sequence: TGTGCCAGCAGTTACACCGCGAATCAGCCCCAGCATTTT. Translation: CASSYTANQPQHF.